The 5 T cell receptor beta chains given below trace back to one sample, sequenced in a study of vaccination effects on CD4 cells after COVID-19. Profiled with immunoSEQ multiplex PCR; TCRdb holds only in-frame clones, not every one. The repertoire holds under 35,000 clones, with 65% to 80% as singletons. ViraFEST expansion of antigen-specific CD4+ T cells with viral peptide pools preceded sequencing. Once cultured for under 11 days, the cells underwent separation to obtain CD4+ T cells. The vaccine given was either BNT162b2 or mRNA-1273, in two doses. Their antigens remain unidentified. The sequencing used CD4+ T cells from PBMCs cultured with HCoV-NL63 spike peptides, collected after COVID-19 vaccination. Receptor source: a human donor who received a COVID-19 vaccine.

The chain couples TRBV29-1 to TRBJ1-2, with 9 bases that match TRBD1. The CDR3 covers 13 residues. Trimming removed 6 bases from V and 4 bases from J; junction bases left unmatched: 6. Germline loops: CDR1 SQVTM, CDR2 ANQGSEA. As DNA, the CDR3 is TGCAGCGTAGGGGACAGGGTGAGCTATGGCTACACCTTC. Translation gives CSVGDRVSYGYTF. Variable domain in full (rest from reference TRBV29-1 and TRBJ1-2): SAVISQKPSRDICQRGTSLTIQCQVDSQVTMMFWYRQQPGQSLTLIATANQGSEATYESGFVIDKFPISRPNLTFSTLTVSNMSPEDSSIYLCSVGDRVSYGYTFGSGTRLTVV.

This clone showed up just a few times. V usage is TRBV24-1 and J usage is TRBJ2-7; D is undetermined. V was cut by 0 bases and J by 5 bases, with 7 bases left in between. This CDR3 comprises 13 residues. Germline V gene lookup returns CDR1 KGHDR and CDR2 SFDVKD. CDR3 in DNA: TGTGCCACCAGTGATTTGAGCCACGACGAGCAGTACTTC. This sequence encodes CATSDLSHDEQYF.

J is TRBJ2-2 and V is TRBV11-3; TRBD2 might be the D (6 bases). CDR1 and CDR2 (germline): SGHNT, YENEEA. The V end lost 3 bases, the J end lost 3 bases, and 14 bases lay between the germline ends. The CDR3 is made up of 16 amino acids. DNA of the CDR3: TGTGCCAGCAGCTTGGAGGAGGGCCGGGACACCGGGGAGCTGTTTTTT. This gives the protein CASSLEEGRDTGELFF.

This rearrangement joins TRBV5-1 to TRBJ2-7; D is possibly TRBD2 (6 bases). Trimming shortened V by 0 bases and J by 7 bases, and 17 bases separated the two germline ends. The germline V gene has CDR1 SGHRS and CDR2 YFSETQ. This CDR3 has 15 residues. CDR3 loop: CASSLAGPRGGEQYF. Here the CDR3 DNA reads TGCGCCAGCAGCTTGGCGGGACCGCGGGGTGGAGAGCAGTACTTC.

V and J are TRBV5-8 and TRBJ1-5; TRBD1 matches at 7 bases. The CDR3 length is 14 residues. Unmatched junction bases numbered 10, after V lost 6 bases and J lost 7 bases. Looked up from germline, CDR1 is SGHTS and CDR2 is YDEGEE. CDR3 nucleotides: TGTGCCAGCACGAGATTACAGGGGTTACAGCCCCAGCATTTT. Protein product: CASTRLQGLQPQHF.